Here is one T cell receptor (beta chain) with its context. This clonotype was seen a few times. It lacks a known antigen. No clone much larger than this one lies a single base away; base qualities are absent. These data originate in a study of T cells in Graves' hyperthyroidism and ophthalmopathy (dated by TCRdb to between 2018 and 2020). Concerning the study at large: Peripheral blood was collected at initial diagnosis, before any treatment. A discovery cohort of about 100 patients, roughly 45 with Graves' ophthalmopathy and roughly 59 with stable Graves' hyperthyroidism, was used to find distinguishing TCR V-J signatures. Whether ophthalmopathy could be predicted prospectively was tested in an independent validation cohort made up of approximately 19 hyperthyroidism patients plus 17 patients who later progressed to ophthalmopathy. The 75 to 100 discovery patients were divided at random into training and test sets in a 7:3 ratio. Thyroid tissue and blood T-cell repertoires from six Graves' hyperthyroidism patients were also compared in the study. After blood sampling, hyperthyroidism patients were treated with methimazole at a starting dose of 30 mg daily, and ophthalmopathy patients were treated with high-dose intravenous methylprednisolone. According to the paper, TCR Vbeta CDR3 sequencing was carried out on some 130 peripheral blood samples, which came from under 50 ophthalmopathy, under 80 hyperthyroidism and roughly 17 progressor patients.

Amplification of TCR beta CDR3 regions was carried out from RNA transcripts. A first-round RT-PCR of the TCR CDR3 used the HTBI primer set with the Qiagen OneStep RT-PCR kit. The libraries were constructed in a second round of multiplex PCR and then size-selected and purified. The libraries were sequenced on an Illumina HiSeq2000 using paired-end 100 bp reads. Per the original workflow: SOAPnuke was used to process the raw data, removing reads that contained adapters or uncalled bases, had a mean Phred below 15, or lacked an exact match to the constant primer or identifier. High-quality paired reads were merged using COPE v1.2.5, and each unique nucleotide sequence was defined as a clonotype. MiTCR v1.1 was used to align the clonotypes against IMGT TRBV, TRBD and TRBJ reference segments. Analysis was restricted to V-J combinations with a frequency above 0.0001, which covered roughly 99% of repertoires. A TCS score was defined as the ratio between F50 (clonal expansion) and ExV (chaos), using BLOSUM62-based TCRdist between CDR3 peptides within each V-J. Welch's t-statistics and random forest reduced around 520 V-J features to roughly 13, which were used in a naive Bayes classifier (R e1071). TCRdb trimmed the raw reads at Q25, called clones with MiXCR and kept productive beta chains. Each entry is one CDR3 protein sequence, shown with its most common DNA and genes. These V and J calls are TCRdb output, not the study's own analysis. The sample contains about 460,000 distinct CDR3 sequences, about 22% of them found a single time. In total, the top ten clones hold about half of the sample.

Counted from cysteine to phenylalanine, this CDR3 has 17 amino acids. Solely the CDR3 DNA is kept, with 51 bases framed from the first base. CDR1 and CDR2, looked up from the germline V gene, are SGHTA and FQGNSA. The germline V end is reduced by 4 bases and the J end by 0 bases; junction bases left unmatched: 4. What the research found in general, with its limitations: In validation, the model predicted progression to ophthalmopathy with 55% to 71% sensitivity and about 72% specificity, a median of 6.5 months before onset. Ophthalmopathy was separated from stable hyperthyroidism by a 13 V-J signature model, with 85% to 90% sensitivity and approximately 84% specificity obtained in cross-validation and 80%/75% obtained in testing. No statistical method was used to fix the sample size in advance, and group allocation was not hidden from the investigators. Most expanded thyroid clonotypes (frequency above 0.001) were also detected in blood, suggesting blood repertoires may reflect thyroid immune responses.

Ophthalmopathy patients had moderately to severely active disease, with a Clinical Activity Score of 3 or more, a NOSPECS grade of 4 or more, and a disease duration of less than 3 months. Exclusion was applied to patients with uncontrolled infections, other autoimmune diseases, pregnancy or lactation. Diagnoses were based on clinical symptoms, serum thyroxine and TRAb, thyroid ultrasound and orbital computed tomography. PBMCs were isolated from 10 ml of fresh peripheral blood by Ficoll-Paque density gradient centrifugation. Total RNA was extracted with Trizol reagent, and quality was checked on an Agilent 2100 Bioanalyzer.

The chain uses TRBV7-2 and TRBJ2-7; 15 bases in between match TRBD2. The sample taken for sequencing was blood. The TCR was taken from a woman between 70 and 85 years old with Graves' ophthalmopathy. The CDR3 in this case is CASSSGLAGGLSYEQYF. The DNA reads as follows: TGTGCCAGCAGCTCGGGACTAGCGGGAGGCCTCTCCTACGAGCAGTACTTC.